This TCR beta chain stems from a study of T-cell reconstitution after alpha-beta-depleted transplantation in children. Molecular barcoding with unique molecular identifiers was used for the TCRbeta library. TCRdb passed the PCR reads through MiXCR, listing each CDR3 protein once. The table includes approximately 510,000 distinct CDR3 sequences, approximately 20% detected once. This clonotype was observed a handful of times. Trimming removed 0 bases at V and 4 bases at J, with 19 bases between. The CDR3 extends over 17 amino acids. CDR1 SGHDT and CDR2 YYEEEE come from the germline V gene. The chain joins TRBV5-6 to TRBJ1-2; tentatively, D is TRBD1 (5 bases). The material sequenced was PBMCs from the stem cell graft donor, taken from the stem cell graft. The TCR originated in a human donor who donated a stem cell graft to a child with acute lymphoblastic leukemia. The CDR3 loop is CASSLEFGAGRTYGYTF. Written as DNA, the CDR3 is TGTGCCAGCAGCTTGGAATTCGGGGCAGGGAGGACCTATGGCTACACCTTC.